This T cell receptor beta chain stems from a study of T cell clones after liver transplantation. The repertoire was sequenced with immunoSEQ multiplex PCR; TCRdb's copy has only in-frame clones and lacks some. The table lists about 16,000 clones, around 82% of them singletons, with approximately 35% in the top ten. Germline V gives CDR1 SGHRS, CDR2 YFSETQ. There are 15 residues in the CDR3. Losses at the gene ends were 3 bases for V and 1 base for J; bases not matched to a gene: 5. The receptor was isolated from a human patient who received a liver transplant. The graft donor may account for some of the T cells. The sequencing used CD8+ T cells from blood, collected around 48 months after liver transplant. The V call is TRBV5-1, the J call TRBJ2-5, with 8 bases identical to TRBD1. CDR3 in amino acids: CASSWDGQGQETQYF. Written as DNA, the CDR3 is TGCGCCAGCAGCTGGGATGGACAGGGCCAAGAGACCCAGTACTTC.